This T cell receptor beta chain was retrieved from a study of blood T cell repertoires in COVID-19. Across the study: Nucleic acid was either cDNA or gDNA, and it came from T cells, B-cell-depleted T cells, or PBMCs.

The germline CDR1 and CDR2 sequences are LNHNV and YYDKDF (reference sequence). The CDR3 length is 12 residues. With 1 base removed from V and 6 bases from J, the gap between germline ends came to 6 bases. The data were produced by immunoSEQ multiplex PCR, yet TCRdb's version contains in-frame clones alone and is incomplete. This repertoire shows 150,000 to 200,000 clones, over 85% found once; its top ten account for 1.5% to 2.5%. Material: peripheral blood. This chain joins TRBV15 and TRBJ1-2; D possibly corresponds to TRBD1 (5 bases). This sequence originates from a woman aged 60-75 years with COVID-19, enrolled during active disease. This chain's CDR3 is CATSRVRDGYTF. Here the CDR3 DNA reads TGTGCCACCAGCAGAGTCAGGGATGGCTACACCTTC. Based on the CDR3 plus reference TRBV15 and TRBJ1-2, the full variable domain is DAMVIQNPRYQVTQFGKPVTLSCSQTLNHNVMYWYQQKSSQAPKLLFHYYDKDFNNEADTPDNFQSRRPNTSFCFLDIRSPGLGDTAMYLCATSRVRDGYTFGSGTRLTVV.